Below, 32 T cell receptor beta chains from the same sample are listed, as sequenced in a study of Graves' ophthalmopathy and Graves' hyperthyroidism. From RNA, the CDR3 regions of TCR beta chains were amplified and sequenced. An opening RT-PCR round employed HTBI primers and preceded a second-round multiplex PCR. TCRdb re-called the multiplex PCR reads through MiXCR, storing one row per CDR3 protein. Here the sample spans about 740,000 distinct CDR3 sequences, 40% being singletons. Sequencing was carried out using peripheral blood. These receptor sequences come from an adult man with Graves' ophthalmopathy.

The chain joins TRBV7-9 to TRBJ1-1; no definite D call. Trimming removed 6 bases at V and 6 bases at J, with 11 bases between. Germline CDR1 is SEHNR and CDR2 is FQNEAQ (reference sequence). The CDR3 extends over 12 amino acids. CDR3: CASSLYVAEAFF. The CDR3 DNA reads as TGTGCCAGCAGTTTATATGTCGCTGAAGCTTTCTTT. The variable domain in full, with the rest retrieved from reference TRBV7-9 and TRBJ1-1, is DTGVSQNPRHKITKRGQNVTFRCDPISEHNRLYWYRQTLGQGPEFLTYFQNEAQLEKSRLLSDRFSAERPKGSFSTLEIQRTEQGDSAMYLCASSLYVAEAFFGQGTRLTVV.

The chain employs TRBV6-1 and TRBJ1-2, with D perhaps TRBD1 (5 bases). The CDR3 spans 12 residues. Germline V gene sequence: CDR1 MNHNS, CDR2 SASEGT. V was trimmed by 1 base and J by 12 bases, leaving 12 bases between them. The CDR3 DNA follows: TGTGCCAGCAGTGAAGGGGGGACCGGCCACACCTTC. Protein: CASSEGGTGHTF.

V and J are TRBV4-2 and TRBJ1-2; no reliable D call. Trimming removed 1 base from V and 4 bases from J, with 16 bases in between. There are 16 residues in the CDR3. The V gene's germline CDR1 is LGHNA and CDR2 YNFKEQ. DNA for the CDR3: TGTGCCAGCAGCCAAGTGACCGCCACCGATAGCTATGGCTACACCTTC. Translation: CASSQVTATDSYGYTF.

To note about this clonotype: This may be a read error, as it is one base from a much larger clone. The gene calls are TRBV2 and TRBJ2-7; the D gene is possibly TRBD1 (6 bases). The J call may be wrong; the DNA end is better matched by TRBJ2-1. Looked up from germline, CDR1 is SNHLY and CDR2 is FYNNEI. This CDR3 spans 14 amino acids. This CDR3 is CASSVSGDTYEQFF. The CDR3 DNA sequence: TGTGCCAGCAGTGTATCAGGGGACACCTACGAGCAGTTCTTC.

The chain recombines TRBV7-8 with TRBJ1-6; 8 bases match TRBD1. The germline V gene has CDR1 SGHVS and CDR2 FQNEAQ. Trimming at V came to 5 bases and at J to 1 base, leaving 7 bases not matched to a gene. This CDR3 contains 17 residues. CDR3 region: CASSPGQATSYNSPLHF. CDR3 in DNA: TGTGCCAGCAGCCCGGGACAGGCAACATCCTATAATTCACCCCTCCACTTT.

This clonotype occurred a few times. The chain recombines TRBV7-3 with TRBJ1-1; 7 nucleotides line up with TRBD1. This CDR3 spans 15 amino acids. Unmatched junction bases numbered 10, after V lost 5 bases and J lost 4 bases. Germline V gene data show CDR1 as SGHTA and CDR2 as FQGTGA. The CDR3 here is CASSQEPGGGTEAFF. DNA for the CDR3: TGTGCCAGCAGCCAAGAGCCAGGGGGAGGCACTGAAGCTTTCTTT.

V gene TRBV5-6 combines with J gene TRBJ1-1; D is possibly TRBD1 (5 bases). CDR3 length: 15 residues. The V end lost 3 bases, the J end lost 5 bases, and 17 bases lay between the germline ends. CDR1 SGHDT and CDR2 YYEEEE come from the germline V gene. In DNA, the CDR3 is TGTGCCAGCAGCTGGGGACCTCGCGGGAGGACTGAAGCTTTCTTT. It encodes CASSWGPRGRTEAFF.

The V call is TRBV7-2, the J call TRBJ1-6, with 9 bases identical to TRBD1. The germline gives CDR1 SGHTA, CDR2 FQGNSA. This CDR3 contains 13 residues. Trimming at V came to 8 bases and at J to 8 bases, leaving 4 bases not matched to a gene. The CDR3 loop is CASGDREHSPLHF. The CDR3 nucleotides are TGTGCCAGCGGGGACAGGGAGCATTCACCCCTCCACTTT.

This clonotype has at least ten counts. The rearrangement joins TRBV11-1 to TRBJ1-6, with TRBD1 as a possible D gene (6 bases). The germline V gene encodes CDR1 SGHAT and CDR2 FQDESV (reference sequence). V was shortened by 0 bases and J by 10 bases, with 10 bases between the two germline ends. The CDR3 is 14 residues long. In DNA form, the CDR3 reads TGTGCCAGCAGCTTAGCGTCAGGGGTATCACCCCTCCACTTT. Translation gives CASSLASGVSPLHF.

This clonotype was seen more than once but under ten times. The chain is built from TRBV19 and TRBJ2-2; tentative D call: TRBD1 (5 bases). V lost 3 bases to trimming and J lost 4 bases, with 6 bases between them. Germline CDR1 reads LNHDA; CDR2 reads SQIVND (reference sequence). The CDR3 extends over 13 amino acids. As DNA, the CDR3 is TGTGCCAGTAGTATTGACAGCACCGGGGAGCTGTTTTTT. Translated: CASSIDSTGELFF. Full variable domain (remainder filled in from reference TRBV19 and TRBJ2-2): DGGITQSPKYLFRKEGQNVTLSCEQNLNHDAMYWYRQDPGQGLRLIYYSQIVNDFQKGDIAEGYSVSREKKESFPLTVTSAQKNPTAFYLCASSIDSTGELFFGEGSRLTVL.

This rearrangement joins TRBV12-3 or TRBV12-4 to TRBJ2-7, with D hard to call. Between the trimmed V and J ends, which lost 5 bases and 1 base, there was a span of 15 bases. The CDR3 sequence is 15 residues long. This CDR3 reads CASSPRRGSSYEQYF. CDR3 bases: TGTGCCAGCAGTCCGCGTAGAGGTTCGTCCTACGAGCAGTACTTC.

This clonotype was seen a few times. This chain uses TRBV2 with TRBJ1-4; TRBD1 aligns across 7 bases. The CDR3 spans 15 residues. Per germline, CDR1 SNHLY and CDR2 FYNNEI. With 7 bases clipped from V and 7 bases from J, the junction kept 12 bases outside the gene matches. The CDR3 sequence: CASIRQGGSSEKLFF. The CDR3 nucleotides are TGTGCCAGCATTCGACAAGGGGGCTCGAGTGAAAAACTGTTTTTT. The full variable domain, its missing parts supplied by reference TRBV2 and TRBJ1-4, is EPEVTQTPSHQVTQMGQEVILRCVPISNHLYFYWYRQILGQKVEFLVSFYNNEISEKSEIFDDQFSVERPDGSNFTLKIRSTKLEDSAMYFCASIRQGGSSEKLFFGSGTQLSVL.

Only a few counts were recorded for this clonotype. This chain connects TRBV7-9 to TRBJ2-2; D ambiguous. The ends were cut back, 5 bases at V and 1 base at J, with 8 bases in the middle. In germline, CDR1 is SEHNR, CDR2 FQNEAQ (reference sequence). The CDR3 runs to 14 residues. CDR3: CASSQQENTGELFF. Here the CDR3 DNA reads TGTGCCAGCAGCCAGCAGGAGAACACCGGGGAGCTGTTTTTT.

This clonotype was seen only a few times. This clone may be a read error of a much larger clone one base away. In nucleotides, the CDR3 is TGTGCCACCAGCGTTGGAGGACGGACGAATGAAGAACTGTTTTTT. Its translation: CATSVGGRTNEELFF. The chain carries TRBV15 and TRBJ1-4, with no clear D. CDR3 length equals 15 residues. The germline V gene encodes CDR1 LNHNV and CDR2 YYDKDF (reference sequence). Full variable domain (missing parts from reference TRBV15 and TRBJ1-4): DAMVIQNPRYQVTQFGKPVTLSCSQTLNHNVMYWYQQKSSQAPKLLFHYYDKDFNNEADTPDNFQSRRPNTSFCFLDIRSPGLGDTAMYLCATSVGGRTNEELFFGSGTQLSVL.

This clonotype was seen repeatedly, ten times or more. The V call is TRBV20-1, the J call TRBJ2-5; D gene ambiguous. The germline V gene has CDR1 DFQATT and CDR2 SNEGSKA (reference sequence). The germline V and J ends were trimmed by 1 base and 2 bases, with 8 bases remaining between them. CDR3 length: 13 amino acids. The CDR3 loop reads CSARGVQQETQYF. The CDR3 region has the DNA TGCAGTGCTAGAGGGGTGCAGCAAGAGACCCAGTACTTC.

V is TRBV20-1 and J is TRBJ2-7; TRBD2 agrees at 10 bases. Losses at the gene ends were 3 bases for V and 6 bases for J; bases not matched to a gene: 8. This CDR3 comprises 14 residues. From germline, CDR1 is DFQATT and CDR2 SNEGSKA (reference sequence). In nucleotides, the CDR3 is TGCAGTGCTAGGCCAGCGGGGGGGCCGGGCGAGCAGTACTTC. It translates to CSARPAGGPGEQYF.

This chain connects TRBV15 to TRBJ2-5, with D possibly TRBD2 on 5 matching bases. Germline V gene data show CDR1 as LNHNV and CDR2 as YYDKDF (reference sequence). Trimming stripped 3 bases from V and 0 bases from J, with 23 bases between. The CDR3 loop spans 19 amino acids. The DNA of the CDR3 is TGTGCCACCAGCAGTTCCTCCTCCGCTAGCACTGAGAACCAAGAGACCCAGTACTTC. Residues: CATSSSSSASTENQETQYF.

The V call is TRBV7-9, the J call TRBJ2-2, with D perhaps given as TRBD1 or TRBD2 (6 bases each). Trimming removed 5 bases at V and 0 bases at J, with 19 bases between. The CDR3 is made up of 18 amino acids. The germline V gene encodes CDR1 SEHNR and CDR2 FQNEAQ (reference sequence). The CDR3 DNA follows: TGTGCCAGCAGCCCGGCGGCGGGTCGGGGGCCGAACACCGGGGAGCTGTTTTTT. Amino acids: CASSPAAGRGPNTGELFF.

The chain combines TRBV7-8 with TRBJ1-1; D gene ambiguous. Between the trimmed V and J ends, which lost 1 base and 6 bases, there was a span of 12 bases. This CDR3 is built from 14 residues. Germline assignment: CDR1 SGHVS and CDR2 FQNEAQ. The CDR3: CASSLGVGSPEAFF. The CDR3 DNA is TGTGCCAGCAGCTTAGGCGTGGGCAGCCCTGAAGCTTTCTTT.

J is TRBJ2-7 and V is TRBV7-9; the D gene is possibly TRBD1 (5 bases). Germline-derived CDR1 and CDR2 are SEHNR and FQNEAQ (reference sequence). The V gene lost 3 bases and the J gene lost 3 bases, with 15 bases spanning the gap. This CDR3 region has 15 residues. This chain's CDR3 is CASSFGWGGHYEQYF. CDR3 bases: TGTGCCAGCAGCTTCGGTTGGGGTGGACACTACGAGCAGTACTTC.

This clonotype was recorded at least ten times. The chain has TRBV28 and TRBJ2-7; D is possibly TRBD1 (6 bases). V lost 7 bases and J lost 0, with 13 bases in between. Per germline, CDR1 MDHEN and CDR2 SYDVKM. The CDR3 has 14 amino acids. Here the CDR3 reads CASNGQPFSYEQYF. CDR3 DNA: TGTGCCAGCAACGGACAGCCTTTCTCCTACGAGCAGTACTTC.

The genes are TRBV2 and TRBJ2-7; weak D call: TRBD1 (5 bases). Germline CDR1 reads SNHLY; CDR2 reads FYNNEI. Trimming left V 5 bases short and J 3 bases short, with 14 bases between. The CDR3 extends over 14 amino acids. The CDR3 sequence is CASSLKQGFYEQYF. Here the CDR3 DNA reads TGTGCCAGCAGTTTAAAGCAGGGTTTCTACGAGCAGTACTTC.

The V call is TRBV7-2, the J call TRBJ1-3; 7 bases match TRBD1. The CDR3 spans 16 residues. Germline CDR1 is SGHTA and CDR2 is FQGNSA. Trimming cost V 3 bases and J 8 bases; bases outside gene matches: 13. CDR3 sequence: CASSFQGGSYGYTIYF. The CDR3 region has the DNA TGTGCCAGCAGCTTCCAGGGGGGAAGCTATGGCTACACCATATATTTT. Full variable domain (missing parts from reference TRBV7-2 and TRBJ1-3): GAGVSQSPSNKVTEKGKDVELRCDPISGHTALYWYRQSLGQGLEFLIYFQGNSAPDKSGLPSDRFSAERTGGSVSTLTIQRTQQEDSAVYLCASSFQGGSYGYTIYFGEGSWLTVV.

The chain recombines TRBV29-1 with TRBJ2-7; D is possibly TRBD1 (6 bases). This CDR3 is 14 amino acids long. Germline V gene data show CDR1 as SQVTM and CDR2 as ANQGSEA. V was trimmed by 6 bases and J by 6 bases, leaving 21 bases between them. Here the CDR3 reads CSVSQGSELGEQYF. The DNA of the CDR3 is TGCAGCGTGTCGCAGGGGAGCGAACTCGGCGAGCAGTACTTC.

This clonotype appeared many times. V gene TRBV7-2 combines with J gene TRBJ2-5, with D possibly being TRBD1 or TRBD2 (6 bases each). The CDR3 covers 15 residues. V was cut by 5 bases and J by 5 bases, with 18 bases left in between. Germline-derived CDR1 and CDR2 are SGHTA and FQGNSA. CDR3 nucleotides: TGTGCCAGCAGCCCCGTGGGGGGCAGAGGCGAGACCCAGTACTTC. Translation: CASSPVGGRGETQYF.

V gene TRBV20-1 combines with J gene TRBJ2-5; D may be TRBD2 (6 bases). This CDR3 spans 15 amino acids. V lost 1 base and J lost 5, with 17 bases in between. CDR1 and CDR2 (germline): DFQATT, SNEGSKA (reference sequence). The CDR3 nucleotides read TGCAGTGCTAGAGTTTCGGGAGTGGTGTGGGAGACCCAGTACTTC. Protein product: CSARVSGVVWETQYF.

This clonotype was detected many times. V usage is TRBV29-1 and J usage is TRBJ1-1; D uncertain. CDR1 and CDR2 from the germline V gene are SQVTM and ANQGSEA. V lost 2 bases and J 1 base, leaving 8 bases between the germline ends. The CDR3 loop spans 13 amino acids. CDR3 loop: CSVETQTNTEAFF. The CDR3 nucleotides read TGCAGCGTTGAAACTCAGACGAACACTGAAGCTTTCTTT. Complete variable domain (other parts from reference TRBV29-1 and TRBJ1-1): SAVISQKPSRDICQRGTSLTIQCQVDSQVTMMFWYRQQPGQSLTLIATANQGSEATYESGFVIDKFPISRPNLTFSTLTVSNMSPEDSSIYLCSVETQTNTEAFFGQGTRLTVV.

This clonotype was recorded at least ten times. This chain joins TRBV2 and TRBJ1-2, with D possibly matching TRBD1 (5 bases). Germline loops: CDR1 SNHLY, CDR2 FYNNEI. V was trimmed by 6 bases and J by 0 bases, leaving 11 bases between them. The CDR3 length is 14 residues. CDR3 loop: CASRGDSSNYGYTF. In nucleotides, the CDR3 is TGTGCCAGCAGGGGAGACAGTTCTAACTATGGCTACACCTTC.

This CDR3 is CASGIISEKLFF. The CDR3 nucleotides are TGTGCCTCAGGGATAATCTCTGAAAAACTGTTTTTT. This chain uses TRBV10-3 with TRBJ1-4; maybe TRBD1 (5 bases). The CDR3 runs 12 residues. V dropped 11 bases and J dropped 7 bases, with 14 bases sitting between them. The germline gives CDR1 ENHRY, CDR2 SYGVKD.

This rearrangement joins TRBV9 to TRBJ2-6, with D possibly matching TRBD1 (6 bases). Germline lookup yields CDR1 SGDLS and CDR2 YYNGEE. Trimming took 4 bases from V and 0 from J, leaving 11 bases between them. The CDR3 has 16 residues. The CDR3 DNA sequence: TGTGCCAGCAGCCGCTGCAGGGGCTCTGGGGCCAACGTCCTGACTTTC. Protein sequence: CASSRCRGSGANVLTF.

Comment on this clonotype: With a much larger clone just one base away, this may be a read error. This chain's CDR3 is CSVEKGWTYEQYF. Here the CDR3 DNA reads TGCAGCGTTGAAAAGGGGTGGACCTACGAGCAGTACTTC. This chain connects TRBV29-1 to TRBJ2-7; D may be TRBD1 (5 bases). This CDR3 is 13 amino acids long. The V and J ends lost 2 bases and 2 bases respectively, with 10 bases between them. Germline CDR1 and CDR2: SQVTM and ANQGSEA.

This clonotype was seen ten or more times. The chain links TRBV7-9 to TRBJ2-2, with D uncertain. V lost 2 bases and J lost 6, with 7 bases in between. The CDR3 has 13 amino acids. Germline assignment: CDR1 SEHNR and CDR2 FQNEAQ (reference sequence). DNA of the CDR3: TGTGCCAGCAGCTTATATGGCCCCGGGGAGCTGTTTTTT. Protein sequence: CASSLYGPGELFF.